One and the same sample provided the 10 T cell receptor beta chains below, sequenced in a study of cytomegalovirus exposure and HLA in healthy donors. PCR primers comprised 60 Vbeta and 13 Jbeta primers. Produced via immunoSEQ multiplex PCR; TCRdb's table is partial and in-frame only. The table lists around 200,000 clones, 86% of them singletons. Input material: PBMCs. The receptors originated from a woman in her 30s in good health and CMV-seronegative.

The chain has TRBV6-1 and TRBJ1-4; D gene unclear. Germline V gene data show CDR1 as MNHNS and CDR2 as SASEGT. Trimming shortened V by 5 bases and J by 8 bases, and 15 bases separated the two germline ends. The CDR3 covers 14 residues. The CDR3 reads CASSPRLAREKLFF. For the CDR3, the DNA is TGTGCCAGCAGTCCGAGGTTAGCGCGGGAAAAACTGTTTTTT.

The chain joins TRBV6-1 to TRBJ1-4; D perhaps matches TRBD1 (5 bases). The germline V gene encodes CDR1 MNHNS and CDR2 SASEGT. The CDR3 covers 14 residues. V was cut by 2 bases and J by 11 bases, with 15 bases left in between. The CDR3 DNA is TGTGCCAGCAGTGAAAAGACAGCCCAAAGGAAACTGTTTTTT. It encodes CASSEKTAQRKLFF.

The chain carries TRBV28 and TRBJ2-7; 14 bases agree with TRBD2. Trimming cost V 6 bases and J 9 bases; bases outside gene matches: 1. The CDR3 length is 12 residues. Germline lookup yields CDR1 MDHEN and CDR2 SYDVKM. The chain's CDR3 is CASSGLAGGQYF. CDR3 DNA sequence: TGTGCCAGCAGCGGACTAGCGGGAGGGCAGTACTTC.

For the CDR3, the DNA is TGTGCCAGCAGTCCTCCACGGGGGGCGAACACTGAAGCTTTCTTT. Translation gives CASSPPRGANTEAFF. The rearrangement joins TRBV28 to TRBJ1-1; a possible D gene is TRBD1 (6 bases). The germline V gene encodes CDR1 MDHEN and CDR2 SYDVKM. Trimming shortened V by 5 bases and J by 1 base, and 14 bases separated the two germline ends. The CDR3 is made up of 15 amino acids.

The rearrangement links TRBV4-1 to TRBJ1-4, with D unclear. The V end was cut by 4 bases, the J end by 5 bases, with 17 bases between. The CDR3 has 16 residues. The germline CDR1 and CDR2 sequences are MGHRA and YSYEKL. The CDR3 is CASSLTGGPVNEKLFF. The CDR3 DNA reads as TGCGCCAGCAGCCTGACCGGCGGTCCCGTCAATGAAAAACTGTTTTTT.

The gene calls are TRBV28 and TRBJ2-3; D remains ambiguous. The CDR3 runs to 12 residues. The V and J ends lost 5 bases and 0 bases respectively, with 3 bases between them. Germline CDR1 is MDHEN and CDR2 is SYDVKM. The CDR3 coding sequence is TGTGCCAGCAGTGTAAGCACAGATACGCAGTATTTT. Its translation is CASSVSTDTQYF.

This chain uses TRBV19 with TRBJ2-3; D is possibly TRBD2 (6 bases). The CDR3 length is 15 residues. V dropped 3 bases and J dropped 0 bases, with 10 bases sitting between them. Germline V gene data show CDR1 as LNHDA and CDR2 as SQIVND (reference sequence). The CDR3 spells CASSMAGTSTDTQYF. The CDR3 DNA sequence: TGTGCCAGTAGTATGGCGGGGACTAGCACAGATACGCAGTATTTT.

The chain has TRBV7-9 and TRBJ1-1; maybe TRBD1 (5 bases). The CDR3 has 16 amino acids. Germline CDR1 SEHNR, CDR2 FQNEAQ (reference sequence). With 5 bases removed from V and 0 bases from J, the gap between germline ends came to 16 bases. The CDR3 here is CASSIVGDLMNTEAFF. DNA for the CDR3: TGTGCCAGCAGCATAGTGGGGGACTTAATGAACACTGAAGCTTTCTTT.

CDR3 nucleotides: TGCGCCAGCAGTTCCCGGACTAGCAGGGTCTACGAGCAGTACTTC. Protein sequence: CASSSRTSRVYEQYF. The chain is built from TRBV10-2 and TRBJ2-7; 8 bases are a match to TRBD2. The trim removed 5 bases at V and 3 bases at J, leaving 9 bases unmatched. The CDR3 extends over 15 amino acids. The V gene's germline CDR1 is WSHSY and CDR2 SAAADI.

This chain connects TRBV28 to TRBJ1-1; TRBD1 agrees at 7 bases. The CDR3 runs to 15 residues. V lost 1 base, J lost 6 bases, and 8 bases stayed unmatched. From germline, CDR1 is MDHEN and CDR2 SYDVKM. CDR3 sequence: CASSLYTTGTAEAFF. The CDR3 DNA sequence: TGTGCCAGCAGTTTATACACCACAGGGACAGCTGAAGCTTTCTTT.